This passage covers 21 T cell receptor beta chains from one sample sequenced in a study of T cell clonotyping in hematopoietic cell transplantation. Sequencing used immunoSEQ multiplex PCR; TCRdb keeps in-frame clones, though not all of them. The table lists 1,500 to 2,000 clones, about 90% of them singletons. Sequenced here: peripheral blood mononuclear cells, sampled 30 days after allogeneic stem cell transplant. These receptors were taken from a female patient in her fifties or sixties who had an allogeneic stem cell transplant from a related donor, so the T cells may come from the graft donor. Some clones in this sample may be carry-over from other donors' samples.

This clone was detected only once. The CDR3 DNA is TGCAGTGCCTCGGCCACGAACACTGAAGCTTTCTTT. Translated, it gives CSASATNTEAFF. The chain employs TRBV29-1 and TRBJ1-1; no definite D call. Germline V gene lookup returns CDR1 SQVTM and CDR2 ANQGSEA. This CDR3 is 12 amino acids long.

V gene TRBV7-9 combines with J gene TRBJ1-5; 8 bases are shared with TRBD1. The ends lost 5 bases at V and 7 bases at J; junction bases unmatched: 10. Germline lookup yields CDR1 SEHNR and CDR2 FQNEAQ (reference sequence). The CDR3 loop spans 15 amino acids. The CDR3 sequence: CASSEGTGTHQPQHF. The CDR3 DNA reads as TGTGCCAGCAGCGAAGGGACAGGCACTCACCAGCCCCAGCATTTT.

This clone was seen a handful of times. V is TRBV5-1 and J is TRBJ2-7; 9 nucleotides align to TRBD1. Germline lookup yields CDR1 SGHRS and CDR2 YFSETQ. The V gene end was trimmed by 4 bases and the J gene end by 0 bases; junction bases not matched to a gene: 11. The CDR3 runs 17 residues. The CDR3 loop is CASSPGTGKSSSYEQYF. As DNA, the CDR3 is TGCGCCAGCAGCCCGGGGACAGGGAAGTCCTCCTCCTACGAGCAGTACTTC. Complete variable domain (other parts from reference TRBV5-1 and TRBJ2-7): KAGVTQTPRYLIKTRGQQVTLSCSPISGHRSVSWYQQTPGQGLQFLFEYFSETQRNKGNFPGRFSGRQFSNSRSEMNVSTLELGDSALYLCASSPGTGKSSSYEQYFGPGTRLTVT.

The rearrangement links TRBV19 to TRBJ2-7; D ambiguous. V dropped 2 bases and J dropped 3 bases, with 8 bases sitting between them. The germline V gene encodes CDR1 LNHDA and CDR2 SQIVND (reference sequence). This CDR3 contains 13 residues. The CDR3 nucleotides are TGTGCCAGTAGTATAAGCCTATTCTACGAGCAGTACTTC. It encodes CASSISLFYEQYF.

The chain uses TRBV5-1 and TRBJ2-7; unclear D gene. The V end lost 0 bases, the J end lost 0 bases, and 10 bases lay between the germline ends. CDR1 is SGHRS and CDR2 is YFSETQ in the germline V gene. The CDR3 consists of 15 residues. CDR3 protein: CASSLGPSLSYEQYF. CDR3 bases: TGCGCCAGCAGCTTGGGACCCTCCCTCTCCTACGAGCAGTACTTC.

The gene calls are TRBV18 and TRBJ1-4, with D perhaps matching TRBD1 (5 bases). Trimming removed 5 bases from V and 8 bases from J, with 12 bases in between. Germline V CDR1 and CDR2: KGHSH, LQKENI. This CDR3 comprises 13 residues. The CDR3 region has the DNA TGTGCCAGCTCATCCAGGGCAGGGGAAAAACTGTTTTTT. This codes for CASSSRAGEKLFF.

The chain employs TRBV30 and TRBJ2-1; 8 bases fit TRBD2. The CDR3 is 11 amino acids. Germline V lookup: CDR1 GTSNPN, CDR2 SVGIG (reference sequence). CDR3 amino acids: CGLAIYNEQFF. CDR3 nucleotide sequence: TGTGGACTAGCGATCTACAATGAGCAGTTCTTC.

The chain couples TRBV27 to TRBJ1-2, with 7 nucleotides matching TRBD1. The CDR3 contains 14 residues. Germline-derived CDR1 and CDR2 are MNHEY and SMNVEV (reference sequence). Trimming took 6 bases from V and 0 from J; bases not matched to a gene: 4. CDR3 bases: TGTGCCAGCAGCTTCAGGGGGTCTAACTATGGCTACACCTTC. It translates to CASSFRGSNYGYTF.

Here the CDR3 DNA reads TGCGCCAGCAGCCAAGCGATAGGGGGCTATGGCTACACCTTC. Translation: CASSQAIGGYGYTF. The V gene is TRBV4-1, the J gene TRBJ1-2, with a tentative D call TRBD1 (6 bases). The germline V and J ends were trimmed by 1 base and 4 bases, with 10 bases remaining between them. Germline V gene lookup returns CDR1 MGHRA and CDR2 YSYEKL. The CDR3 is 14 residues long.

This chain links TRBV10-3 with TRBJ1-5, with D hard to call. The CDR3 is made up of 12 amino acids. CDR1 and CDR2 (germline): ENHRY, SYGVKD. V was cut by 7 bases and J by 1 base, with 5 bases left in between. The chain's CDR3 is CAIKSSNQPQHF. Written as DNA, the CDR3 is TGTGCCATCAAGAGCAGCAATCAGCCCCAGCATTTT.

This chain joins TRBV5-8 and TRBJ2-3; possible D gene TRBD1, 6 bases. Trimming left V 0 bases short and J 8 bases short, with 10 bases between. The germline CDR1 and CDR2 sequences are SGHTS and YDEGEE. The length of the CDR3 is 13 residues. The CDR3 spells CASSLAGVATQYF. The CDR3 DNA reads TGTGCCAGCAGCTTGGCAGGGGTCGCTACGCAGTATTTT.

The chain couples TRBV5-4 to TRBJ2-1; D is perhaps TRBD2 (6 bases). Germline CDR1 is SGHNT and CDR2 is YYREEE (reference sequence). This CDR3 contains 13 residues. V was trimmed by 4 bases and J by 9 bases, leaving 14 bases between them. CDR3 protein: CASSPDYVGEQFF. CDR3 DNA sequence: TGTGCCAGCAGCCCGGACTACGTCGGTGAGCAGTTCTTC.

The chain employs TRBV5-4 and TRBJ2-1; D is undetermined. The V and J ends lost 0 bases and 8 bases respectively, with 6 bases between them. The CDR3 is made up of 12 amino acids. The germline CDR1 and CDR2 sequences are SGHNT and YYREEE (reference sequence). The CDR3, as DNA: TGTGCCAGCAGCTTGGCCATGGATGAGCAGTTCTTC. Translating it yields CASSLAMDEQFF.

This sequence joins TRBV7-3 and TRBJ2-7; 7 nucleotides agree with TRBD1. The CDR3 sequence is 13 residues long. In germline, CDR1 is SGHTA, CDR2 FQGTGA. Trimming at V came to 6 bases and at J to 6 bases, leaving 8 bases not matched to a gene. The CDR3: CASSYRTGREQYF. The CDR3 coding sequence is TGTGCCAGCAGTTACCGGACAGGACGCGAGCAGTACTTC.

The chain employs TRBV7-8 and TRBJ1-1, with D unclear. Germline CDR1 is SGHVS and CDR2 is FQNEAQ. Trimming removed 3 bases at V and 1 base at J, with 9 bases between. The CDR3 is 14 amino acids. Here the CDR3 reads CASSLDRENTEAFF. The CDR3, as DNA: TGTGCCAGCAGCTTGGACCGGGAGAACACTGAAGCTTTCTTT.

For the CDR3, the DNA is TGCAGCGTCCGAGACAACACTGAAGCTTTCTTT. Translated, it gives CSVRDNTEAFF. The genes are TRBV29-1 and TRBJ1-1; no reliable D call. V lost 6 bases and J 2 bases, leaving 7 bases between the germline ends. The CDR3 is made up of 11 amino acids. Germline V gene sequence: CDR1 SQVTM, CDR2 ANQGSEA.

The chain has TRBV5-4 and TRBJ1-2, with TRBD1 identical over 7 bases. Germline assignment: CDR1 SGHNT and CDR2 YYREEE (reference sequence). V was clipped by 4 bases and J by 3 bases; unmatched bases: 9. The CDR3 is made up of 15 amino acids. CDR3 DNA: TGTGCCAGCAGCCAGGGGGAGGGGGGTGACTATGGCTACACCTTC. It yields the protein CASSQGEGGDYGYTF.

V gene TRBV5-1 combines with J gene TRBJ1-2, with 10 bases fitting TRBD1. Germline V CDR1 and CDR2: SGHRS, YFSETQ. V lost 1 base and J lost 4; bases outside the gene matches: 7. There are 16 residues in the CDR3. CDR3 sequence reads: CASSLSTGTGAYGYTF. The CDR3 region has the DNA TGCGCCAGCAGCTTGAGTACGGGGACAGGGGCCTATGGCTACACCTTC.

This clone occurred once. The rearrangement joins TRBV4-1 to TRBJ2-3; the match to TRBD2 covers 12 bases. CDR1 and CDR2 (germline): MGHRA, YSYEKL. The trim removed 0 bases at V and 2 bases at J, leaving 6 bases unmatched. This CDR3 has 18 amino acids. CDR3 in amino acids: CASSQEGLAGGFTDTQYF. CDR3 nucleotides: TGCGCCAGCAGCCAAGAAGGCCTAGCGGGGGGGTTCACAGATACGCAGTATTTT.

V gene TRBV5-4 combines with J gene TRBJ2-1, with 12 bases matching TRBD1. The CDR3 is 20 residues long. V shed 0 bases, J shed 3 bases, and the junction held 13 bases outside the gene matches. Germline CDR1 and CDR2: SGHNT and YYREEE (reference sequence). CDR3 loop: CASSLGGTGGAGRHYNEQFF. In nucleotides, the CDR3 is TGTGCCAGCAGCTTGGGAGGGACAGGGGGCGCGGGGCGTCACTACAATGAGCAGTTCTTC.

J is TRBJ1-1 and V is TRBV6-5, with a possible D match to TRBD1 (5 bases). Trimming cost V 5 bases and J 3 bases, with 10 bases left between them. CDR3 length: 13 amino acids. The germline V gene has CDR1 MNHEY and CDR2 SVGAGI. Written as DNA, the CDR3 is TGTGCCAGCAGTGGGACTACCGACACTGAAGCTTTCTTT. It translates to CASSGTTDTEAFF.